This entry concerns a single T cell receptor (beta chain). No antigen is known for it. The sample originates from a study of cytomegalovirus exposure and HLA in healthy donors. The PCR used 60 Vbeta and 13 Jbeta primers. Clones were sequenced by immunoSEQ multiplex PCR, and TCRdb holds only the in-frame ones, with some missing. Among fewer than 90,000 clones listed, under 80% were seen once. Findings and caveats of the study: Donors were assumed by presence/absence analyses to have roughly uniform sequencing depth.

Germline CDR1 and CDR2: SEHNR and FQNEAQ (reference sequence). The V segment lost 5 bases and the J segment 11 bases; nucleotides outside the gene matches: 9. The CDR3 totals 14 residues. Sequences were obtained from PBMCs. The clonotype originates from a man between 25 and 39 years old in good health and CMV-seropositive. The chain is built from TRBV7-9 and TRBJ2-5; 12 bases align to TRBD1. CDR3 in amino acids: CASSGGQGAREQYF. The CDR3 nucleotides are TGTGCCAGCAGCGGGGGACAGGGGGCAAGAGAGCAGTACTTC. The full variable domain, completed using reference TRBV7-9 and TRBJ2-5, is DTGVSQNPRHKITKRGQNVTFRCDPISEHNRLYWYRQTLGQGPEFLTYFQNEAQLEKSRLLSDRFSAERPKGSFSTLEIQRTEQGDSAMYLCASSGGQGAREQYFGPGTRLLVL.